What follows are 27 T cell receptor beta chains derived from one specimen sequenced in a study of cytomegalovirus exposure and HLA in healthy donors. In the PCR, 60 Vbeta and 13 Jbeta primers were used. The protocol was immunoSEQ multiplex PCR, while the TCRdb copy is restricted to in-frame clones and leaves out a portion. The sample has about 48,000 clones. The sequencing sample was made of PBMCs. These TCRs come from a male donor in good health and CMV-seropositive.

CDR3 protein: CASSPQGLAGSHEQYF. CDR3 nucleotides: TGTGCCAGCAGCCCACAAGGACTAGCCGGTTCCCACGAGCAGTACTTC. The V call is TRBV7-2, the J call TRBJ2-7; 8 positions match TRBD2. CDR1 and CDR2 from the germline V gene are SGHTA and FQGNSA. V lost 5 bases and J lost 5; bases outside the gene matches: 14. This CDR3 is 16 amino acids long.

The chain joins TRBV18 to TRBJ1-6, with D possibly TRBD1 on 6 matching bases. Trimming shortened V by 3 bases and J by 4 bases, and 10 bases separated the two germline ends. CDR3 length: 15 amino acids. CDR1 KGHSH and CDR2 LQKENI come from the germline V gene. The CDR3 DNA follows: TGTGCCAGCTCACCGGGGAGGGGGTATAATTCACCCCTCCACTTT. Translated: CASSPGRGYNSPLHF.

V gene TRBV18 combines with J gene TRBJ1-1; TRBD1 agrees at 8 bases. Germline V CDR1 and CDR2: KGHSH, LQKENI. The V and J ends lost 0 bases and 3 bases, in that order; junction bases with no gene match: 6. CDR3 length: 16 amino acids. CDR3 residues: CASSPPTGGLHTEAFF. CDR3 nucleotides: TGTGCCAGCTCACCACCCACAGGGGGACTACACACTGAAGCTTTCTTT.

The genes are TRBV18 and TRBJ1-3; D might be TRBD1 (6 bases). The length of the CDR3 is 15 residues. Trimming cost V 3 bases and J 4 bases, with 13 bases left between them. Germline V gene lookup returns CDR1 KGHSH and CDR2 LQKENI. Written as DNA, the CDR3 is TGTGCCAGCTCACCGCAGGGGTTGTACGGAAACACCATATATTTT. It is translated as CASSPQGLYGNTIYF. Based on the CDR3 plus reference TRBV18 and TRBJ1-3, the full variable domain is NAGVMQNPRHLVRRRGQEARLRCSPMKGHSHVYWYRQLPEEGLKFMVYLQKENIIDESGMPKERFSAEFPKEGPSILRIQQVVRGDSAAYFCASSPQGLYGNTIYFGEGSWLTVV.

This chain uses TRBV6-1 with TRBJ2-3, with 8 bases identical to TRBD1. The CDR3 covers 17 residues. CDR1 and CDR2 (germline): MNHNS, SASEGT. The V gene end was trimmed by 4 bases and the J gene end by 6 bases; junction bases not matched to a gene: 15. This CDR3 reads CASSGRQGRLLLDTQYF. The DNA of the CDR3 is TGTGCCAGCAGTGGGCGACAGGGGCGCCTACTTTTGGATACGCAGTATTTT.

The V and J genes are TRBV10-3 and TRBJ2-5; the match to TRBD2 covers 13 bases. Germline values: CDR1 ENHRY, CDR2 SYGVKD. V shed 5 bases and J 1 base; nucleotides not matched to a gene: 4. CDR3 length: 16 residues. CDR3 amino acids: CAISSGLAGIQETQYF. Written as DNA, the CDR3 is TGTGCCATCAGTTCGGGACTAGCGGGGATCCAAGAGACCCAGTACTTC.

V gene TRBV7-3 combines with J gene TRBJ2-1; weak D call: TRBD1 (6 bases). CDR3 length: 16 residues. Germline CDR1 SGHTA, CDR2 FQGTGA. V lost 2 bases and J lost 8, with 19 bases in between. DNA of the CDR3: TGTGCCAGCAGCTTAGGAACAGGGTCAGTTTCGGATGAGCAGTTCTTC. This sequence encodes CASSLGTGSVSDEQFF.

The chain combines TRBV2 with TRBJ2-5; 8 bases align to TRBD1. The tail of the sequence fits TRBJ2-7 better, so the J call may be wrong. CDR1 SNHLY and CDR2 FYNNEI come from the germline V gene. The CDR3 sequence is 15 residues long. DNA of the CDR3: TGTGCCAGCAGCGCCGGGACAGGCTGGGGCTACGAGCAGTACTTC. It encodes CASSAGTGWGYEQYF.

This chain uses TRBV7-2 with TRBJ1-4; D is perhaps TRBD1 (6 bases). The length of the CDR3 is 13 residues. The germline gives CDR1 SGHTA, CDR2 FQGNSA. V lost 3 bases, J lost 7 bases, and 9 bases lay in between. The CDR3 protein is CASSFYRAEKLFF. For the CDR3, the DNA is TGTGCCAGCAGCTTTTACAGGGCTGAAAAACTGTTTTTT. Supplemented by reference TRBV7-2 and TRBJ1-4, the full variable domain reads GAGVSQSPSNKVTEKGKDVELRCDPISGHTALYWYRQSLGQGLEFLIYFQGNSAPDKSGLPSDRFSAERTGGSVSTLTIQRTQQEDSAVYLCASSFYRAEKLFFGSGTQLSVL.

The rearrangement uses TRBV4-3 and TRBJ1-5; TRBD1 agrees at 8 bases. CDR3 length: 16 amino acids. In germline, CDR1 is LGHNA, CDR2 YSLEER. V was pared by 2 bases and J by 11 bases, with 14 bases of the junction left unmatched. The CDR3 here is CASSQTWDRSSGSQHF. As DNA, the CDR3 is TGCGCCAGCAGCCAAACTTGGGACAGGTCCTCCGGGTCCCAGCATTTT.

Written as DNA, the CDR3 is TGTGCCAGTAGTACCGGGACTGGGACTGAAGCTTTCTTT. It specifies CASSTGTGTEAFF. V usage is TRBV19 and J usage is TRBJ1-1; possible D gene TRBD1, 5 bases. Germline assignment: CDR1 LNHDA and CDR2 SQIVND (reference sequence). V shed 4 bases and J shed 5 bases, with 11 bases lying between them. The length of the CDR3 is 13 residues. Full variable domain (missing parts from reference TRBV19 and TRBJ1-1): DGGITQSPKYLFRKEGQNVTLSCEQNLNHDAMYWYRQDPGQGLRLIYYSQIVNDFQKGDIAEGYSVSREKKESFPLTVTSAQKNPTAFYLCASSTGTGTEAFFGQGTRLTVV.

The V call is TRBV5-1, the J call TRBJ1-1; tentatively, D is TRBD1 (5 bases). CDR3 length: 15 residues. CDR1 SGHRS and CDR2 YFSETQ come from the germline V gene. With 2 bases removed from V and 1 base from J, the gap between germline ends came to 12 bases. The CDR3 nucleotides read TGCGCCAGCAGCTTATCCCCCGGACAGAACACTGAAGCTTTCTTT. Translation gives CASSLSPGQNTEAFF. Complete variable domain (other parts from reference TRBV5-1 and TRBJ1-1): KAGVTQTPRYLIKTRGQQVTLSCSPISGHRSVSWYQQTPGQGLQFLFEYFSETQRNKGNFPGRFSGRQFSNSRSEMNVSTLELGDSALYLCASSLSPGQNTEAFFGQGTRLTVV.

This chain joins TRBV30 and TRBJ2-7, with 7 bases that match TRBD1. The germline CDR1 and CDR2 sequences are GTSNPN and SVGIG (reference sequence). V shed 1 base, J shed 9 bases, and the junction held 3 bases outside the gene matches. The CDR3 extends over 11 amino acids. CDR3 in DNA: TGTGCCTGGAGTGAGGGGGCAGCGCAGTACTTC. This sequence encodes CAWSEGAAQYF.

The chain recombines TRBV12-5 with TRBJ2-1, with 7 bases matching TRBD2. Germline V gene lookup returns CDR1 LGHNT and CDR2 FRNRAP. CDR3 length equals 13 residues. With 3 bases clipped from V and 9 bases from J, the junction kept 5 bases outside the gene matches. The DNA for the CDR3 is TGTGCTAGTGGTTTCGGACTAGATTTTGAGCAGTTCTTC. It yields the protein CASGFGLDFEQFF.

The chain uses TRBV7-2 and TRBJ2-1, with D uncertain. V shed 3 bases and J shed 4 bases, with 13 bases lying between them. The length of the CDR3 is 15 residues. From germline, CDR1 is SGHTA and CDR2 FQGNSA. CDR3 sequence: CASSFGPLDYNEQFF. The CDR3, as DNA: TGTGCCAGCAGCTTTGGTCCTTTAGATTACAATGAGCAGTTCTTC.

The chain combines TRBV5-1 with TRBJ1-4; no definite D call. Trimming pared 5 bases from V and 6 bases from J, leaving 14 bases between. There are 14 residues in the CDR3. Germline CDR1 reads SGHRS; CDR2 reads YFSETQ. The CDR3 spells CASREHDWDEKLFF. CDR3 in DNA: TGCGCCAGCAGGGAACACGACTGGGATGAAAAACTGTTTTTT. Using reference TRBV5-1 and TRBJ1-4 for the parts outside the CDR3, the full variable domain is KAGVTQTPRYLIKTRGQQVTLSCSPISGHRSVSWYQQTPGQGLQFLFEYFSETQRNKGNFPGRFSGRQFSNSRSEMNVSTLELGDSALYLCASREHDWDEKLFFGSGTQLSVL.

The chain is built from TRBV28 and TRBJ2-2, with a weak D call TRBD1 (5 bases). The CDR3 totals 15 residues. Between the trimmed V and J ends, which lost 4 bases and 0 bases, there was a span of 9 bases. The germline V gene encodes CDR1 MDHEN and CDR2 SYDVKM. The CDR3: CASSSLDTNTGELFF. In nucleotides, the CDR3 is TGTGCCAGCAGTTCCTTGGACACGAACACCGGGGAGCTGTTTTTT.

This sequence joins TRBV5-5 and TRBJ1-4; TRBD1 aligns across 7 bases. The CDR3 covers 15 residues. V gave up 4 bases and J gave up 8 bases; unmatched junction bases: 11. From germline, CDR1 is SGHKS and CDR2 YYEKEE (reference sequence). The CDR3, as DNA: TGTGCCAGCAGCGGAACAGGGGCCTGGACCGAAAAACTGTTTTTT. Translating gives CASSGTGAWTEKLFF.

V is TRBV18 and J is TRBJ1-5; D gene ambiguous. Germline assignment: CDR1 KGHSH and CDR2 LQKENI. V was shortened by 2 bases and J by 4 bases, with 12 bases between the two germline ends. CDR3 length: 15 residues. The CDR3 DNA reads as TGTGCCAGCTCACCATATAGCGACCGTAATCAGCCCCAGCATTTT. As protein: CASSPYSDRNQPQHF. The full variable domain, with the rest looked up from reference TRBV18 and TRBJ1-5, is NAGVMQNPRHLVRRRGQEARLRCSPMKGHSHVYWYRQLPEEGLKFMVYLQKENIIDESGMPKERFSAEFPKEGPSILRIQQVVRGDSAAYFCASSPYSDRNQPQHFGDGTRLSIL.

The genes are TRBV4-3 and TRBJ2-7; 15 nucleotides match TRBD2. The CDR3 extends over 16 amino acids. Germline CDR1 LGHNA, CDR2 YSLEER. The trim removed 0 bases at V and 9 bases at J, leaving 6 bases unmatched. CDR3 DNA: TGCGCCAGCAGCCAAGATGGGACTAGCGGGGGGCTGGGGCAGTACTTC. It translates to CASSQDGTSGGLGQYF.

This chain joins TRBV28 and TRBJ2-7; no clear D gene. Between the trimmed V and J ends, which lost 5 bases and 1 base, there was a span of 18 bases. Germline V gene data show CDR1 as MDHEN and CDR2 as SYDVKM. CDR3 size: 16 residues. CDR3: CASSQPWAPGSYEQYF. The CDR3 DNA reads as TGTGCCAGCAGTCAGCCGTGGGCGCCTGGTTCCTACGAGCAGTACTTC.

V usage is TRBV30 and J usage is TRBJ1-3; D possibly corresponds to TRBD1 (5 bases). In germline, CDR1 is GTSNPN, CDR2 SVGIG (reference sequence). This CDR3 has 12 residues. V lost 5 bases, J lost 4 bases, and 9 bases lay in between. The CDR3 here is CAWGAGGNTIYF. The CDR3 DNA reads TGTGCCTGGGGGGCGGGAGGAAACACCATATATTTT.

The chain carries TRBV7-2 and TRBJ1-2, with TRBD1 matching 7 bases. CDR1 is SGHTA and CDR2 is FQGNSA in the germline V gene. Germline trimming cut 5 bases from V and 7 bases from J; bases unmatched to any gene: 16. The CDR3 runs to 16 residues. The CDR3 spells CASSEALVQGPRGYTF. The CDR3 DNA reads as TGTGCCAGCAGCGAAGCCCTAGTACAGGGGCCTCGTGGCTACACCTTC. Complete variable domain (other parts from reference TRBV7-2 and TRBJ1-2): GAGVSQSPSNKVTEKGKDVELRCDPISGHTALYWYRQSLGQGLEFLIYFQGNSAPDKSGLPSDRFSAERTGGSVSTLTIQRTQQEDSAVYLCASSEALVQGPRGYTFGSGTRLTVV.

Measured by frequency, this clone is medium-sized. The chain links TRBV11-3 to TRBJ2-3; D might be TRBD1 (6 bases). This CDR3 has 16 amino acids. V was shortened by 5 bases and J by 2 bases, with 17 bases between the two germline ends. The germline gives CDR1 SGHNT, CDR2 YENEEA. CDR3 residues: CASSPAGDTATDTQYF. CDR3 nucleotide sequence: TGTGCCAGCAGCCCAGCAGGGGACACAGCCACAGATACGCAGTATTTT.

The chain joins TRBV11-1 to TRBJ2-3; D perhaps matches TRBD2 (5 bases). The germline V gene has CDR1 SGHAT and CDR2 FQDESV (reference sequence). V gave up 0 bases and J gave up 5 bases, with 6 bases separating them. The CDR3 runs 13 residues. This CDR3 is CASSLAGEDTQYF. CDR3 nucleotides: TGTGCCAGCAGCTTAGCCGGGGAAGATACGCAGTATTTT.

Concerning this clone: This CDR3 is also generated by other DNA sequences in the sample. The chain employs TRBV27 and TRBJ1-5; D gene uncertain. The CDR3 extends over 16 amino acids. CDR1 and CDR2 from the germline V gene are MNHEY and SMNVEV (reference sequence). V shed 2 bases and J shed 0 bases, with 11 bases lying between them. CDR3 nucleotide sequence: TGTGCCAGCAGTTTAGGCGGTGGATATAGCAATCAGCCCCAGCATTTT. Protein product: CASSLGGGYSNQPQHF.

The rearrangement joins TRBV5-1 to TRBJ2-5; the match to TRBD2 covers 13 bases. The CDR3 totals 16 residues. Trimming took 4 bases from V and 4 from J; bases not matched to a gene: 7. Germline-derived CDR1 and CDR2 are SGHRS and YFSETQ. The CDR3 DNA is TGCGCCAGCAGCCCTGGACTAGCGGGGGCCGGAGAGACCCAGTACTTC. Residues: CASSPGLAGAGETQYF.